The present entry profiles one T cell receptor beta chain with its context. This sample stems from a study of blood T cell repertoires in COVID-19. Using immunoSEQ multiplex PCR, the repertoire was profiled, and TCRdb retains in-frame clones only, with some absent. The profile shows over 250,000 clones, 85% to 90% of them singletons. The receptor was derived from a woman aged 55-69 years who had recovered from COVID-19. The sample taken for sequencing was PBMCs or T cells enriched from blood (not recorded which).

CDR3 bases: TGTGCCAGCAGTTACAAGGGGCCCTATAATTCACCCCTCCACTTT. Amino acid sequence: CASSYKGPYNSPLHF. The rearrangement uses TRBV6-5 and TRBJ1-6, with a tentative D call TRBD1 (5 bases). CDR3 length equals 15 residues. From germline, CDR1 is MNHEY and CDR2 SVGAGI. V lost 2 bases to trimming and J lost 2 bases, with 7 bases between them.